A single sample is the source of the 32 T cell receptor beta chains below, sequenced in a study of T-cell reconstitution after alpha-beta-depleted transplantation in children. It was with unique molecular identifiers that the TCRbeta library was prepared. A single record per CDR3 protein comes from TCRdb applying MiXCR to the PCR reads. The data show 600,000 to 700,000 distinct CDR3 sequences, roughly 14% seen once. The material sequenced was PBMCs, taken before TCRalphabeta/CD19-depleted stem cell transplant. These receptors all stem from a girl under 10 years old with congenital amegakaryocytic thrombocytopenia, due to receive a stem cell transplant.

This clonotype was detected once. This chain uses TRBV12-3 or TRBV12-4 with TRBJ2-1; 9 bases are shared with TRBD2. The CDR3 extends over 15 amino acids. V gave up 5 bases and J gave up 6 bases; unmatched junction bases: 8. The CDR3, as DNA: TGTGCCAGCAGTCATGCTAGCGGGAAACTCAATGAGCAGTTCTTC. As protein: CASSHASGKLNEQFF.

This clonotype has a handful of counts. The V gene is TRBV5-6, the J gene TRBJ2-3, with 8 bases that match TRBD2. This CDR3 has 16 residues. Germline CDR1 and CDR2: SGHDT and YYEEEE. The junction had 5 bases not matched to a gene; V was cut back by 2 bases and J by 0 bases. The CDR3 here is CASSFPGGASTDTQYF. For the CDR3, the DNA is TGTGCCAGCAGCTTCCCGGGGGGGGCTAGCACAGATACGCAGTATTTT.

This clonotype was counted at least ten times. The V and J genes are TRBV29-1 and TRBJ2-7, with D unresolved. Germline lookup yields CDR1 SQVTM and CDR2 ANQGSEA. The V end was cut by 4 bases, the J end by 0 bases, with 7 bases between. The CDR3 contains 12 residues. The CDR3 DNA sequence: TGCAGCGTTGGCGACTTCTCCTACGAGCAGTACTTC. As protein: CSVGDFSYEQYF.

CDR3 sequence reads: CSACRDGVTDTQYF. DNA for the CDR3: TGCAGTGCTTGCCGGGACGGGGTCACAGATACGCAGTATTTT. This chain uses TRBV20-1 with TRBJ2-3; possibly TRBD1 or TRBD2 for D (5 bases each). V was cut by 5 bases and J by 2 bases, with 14 bases left in between. This CDR3 spans 14 amino acids. Germline V lookup: CDR1 DFQATT, CDR2 SNEGSKA (reference sequence).

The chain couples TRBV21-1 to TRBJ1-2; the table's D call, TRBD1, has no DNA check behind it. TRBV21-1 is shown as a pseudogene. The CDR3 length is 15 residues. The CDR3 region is CASSVTGTANYGYTF. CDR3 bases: TGTGCCAGCAGCGTAACCGGGACAGCTAACTATGGCTACACCTTC.

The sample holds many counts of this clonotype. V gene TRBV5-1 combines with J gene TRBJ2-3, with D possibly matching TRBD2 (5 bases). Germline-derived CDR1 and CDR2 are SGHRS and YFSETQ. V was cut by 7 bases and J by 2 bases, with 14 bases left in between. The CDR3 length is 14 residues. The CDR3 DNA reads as TGCGCCAGCTGCGGGCTACTCCACACAGATACGCAGTATTTT. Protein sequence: CASCGLLHTDTQYF.

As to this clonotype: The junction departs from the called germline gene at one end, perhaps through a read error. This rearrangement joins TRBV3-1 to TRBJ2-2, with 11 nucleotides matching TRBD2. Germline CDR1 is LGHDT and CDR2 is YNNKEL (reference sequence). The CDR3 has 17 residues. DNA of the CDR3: TGTGCCACCAGCCATTCCCCGGGACTAGCGGACACCGGGGAGCTGTTTTTT. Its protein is CATSHSPGLADTGELFF.

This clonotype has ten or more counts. This CDR3 is CASSLRAVKANNEQFF. DNA for the CDR3: TGTGCCAGCAGCTTACGAGCGGTTAAGGCCAACAATGAGCAGTTCTTC. The rearrangement links TRBV7-2 to TRBJ2-1; D may be TRBD2 (5 bases). Germline V gives CDR1 SGHTA, CDR2 FQGNSA. This CDR3 comprises 16 residues. V lost 2 bases and J lost 5, with 16 bases in between.

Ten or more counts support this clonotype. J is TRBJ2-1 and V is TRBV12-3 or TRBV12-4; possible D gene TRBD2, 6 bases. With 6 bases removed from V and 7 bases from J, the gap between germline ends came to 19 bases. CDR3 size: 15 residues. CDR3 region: CASRKPGLRGNEQFF. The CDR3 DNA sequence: TGTGCCAGCAGGAAACCGGGATTACGGGGGAATGAGCAGTTCTTC.

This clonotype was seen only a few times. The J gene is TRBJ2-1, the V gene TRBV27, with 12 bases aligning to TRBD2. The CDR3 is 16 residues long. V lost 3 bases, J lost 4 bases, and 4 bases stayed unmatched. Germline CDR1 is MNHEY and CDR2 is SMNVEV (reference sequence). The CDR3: CASSLIGTSGYNEQFF. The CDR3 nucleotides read TGTGCCAGCAGTTTGATCGGGACTAGCGGGTACAATGAGCAGTTCTTC.

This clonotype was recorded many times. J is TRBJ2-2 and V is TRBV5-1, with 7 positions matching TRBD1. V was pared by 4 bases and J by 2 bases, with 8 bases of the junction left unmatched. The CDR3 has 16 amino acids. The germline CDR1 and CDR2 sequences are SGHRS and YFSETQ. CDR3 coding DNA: TGCGCCAGCAGCCCCAGGACAGGAGAAAACACCGGGGAGCTGTTTTTT. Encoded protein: CASSPRTGENTGELFF.

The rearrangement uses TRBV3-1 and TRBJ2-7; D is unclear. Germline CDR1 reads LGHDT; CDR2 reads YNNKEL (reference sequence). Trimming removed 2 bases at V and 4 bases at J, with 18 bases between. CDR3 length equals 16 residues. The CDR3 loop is CASSQLKSGQSYEQYF. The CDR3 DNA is TGTGCCAGCAGCCAACTTAAATCGGGTCAATCATACGAGCAGTACTTC.

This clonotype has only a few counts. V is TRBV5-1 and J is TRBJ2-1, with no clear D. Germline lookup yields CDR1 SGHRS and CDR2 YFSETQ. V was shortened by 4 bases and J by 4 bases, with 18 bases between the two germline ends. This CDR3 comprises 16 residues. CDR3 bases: TGCGCCAGCAGCCCCGGTCCCAGCCGCTTATACAATGAGCAGTTCTTC. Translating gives CASSPGPSRLYNEQFF.

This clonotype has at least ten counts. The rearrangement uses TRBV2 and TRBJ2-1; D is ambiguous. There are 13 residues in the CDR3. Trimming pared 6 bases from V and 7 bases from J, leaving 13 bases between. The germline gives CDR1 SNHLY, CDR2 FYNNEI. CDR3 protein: CASSVWPPNEQFF. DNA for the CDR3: TGTGCCAGCAGCGTTTGGCCGCCGAATGAGCAGTTCTTC.

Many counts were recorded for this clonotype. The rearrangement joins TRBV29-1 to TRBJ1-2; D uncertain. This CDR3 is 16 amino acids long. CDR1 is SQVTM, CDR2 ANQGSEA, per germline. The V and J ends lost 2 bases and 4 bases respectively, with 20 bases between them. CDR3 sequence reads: CSVERNGNTVGYGYTF. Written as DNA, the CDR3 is TGCAGCGTTGAAAGAAACGGGAACACAGTGGGCTATGGCTACACCTTC.

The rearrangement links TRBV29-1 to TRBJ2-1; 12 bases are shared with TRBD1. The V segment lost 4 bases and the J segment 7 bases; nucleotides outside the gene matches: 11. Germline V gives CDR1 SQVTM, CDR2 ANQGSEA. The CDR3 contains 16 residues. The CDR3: CSVAGTGGAEGNEQFF. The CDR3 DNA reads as TGCAGCGTTGCCGGGACAGGGGGCGCGGAAGGGAATGAGCAGTTCTTC.

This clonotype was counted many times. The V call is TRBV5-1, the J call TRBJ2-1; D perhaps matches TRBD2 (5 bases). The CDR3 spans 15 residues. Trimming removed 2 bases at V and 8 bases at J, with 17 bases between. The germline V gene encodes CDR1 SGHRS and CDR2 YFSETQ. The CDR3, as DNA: TGCGCCAGCAGCTTAGAGGGATATCTAAGGTATGAGCAGTTCTTC. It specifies CASSLEGYLRYEQFF.

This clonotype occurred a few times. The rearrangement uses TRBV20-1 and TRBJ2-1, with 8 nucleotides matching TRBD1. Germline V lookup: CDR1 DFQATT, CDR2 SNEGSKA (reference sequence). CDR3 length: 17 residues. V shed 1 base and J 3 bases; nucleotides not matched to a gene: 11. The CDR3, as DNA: TGCAGTGCTAGAGGGTCAGGACCGGGACAGGTCTACAATGAGCAGTTCTTC. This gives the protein CSARGSGPGQVYNEQFF.

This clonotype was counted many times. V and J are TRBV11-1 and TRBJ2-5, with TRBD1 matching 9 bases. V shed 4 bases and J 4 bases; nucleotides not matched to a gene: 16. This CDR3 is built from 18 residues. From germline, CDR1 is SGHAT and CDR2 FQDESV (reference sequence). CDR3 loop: CASSSIPYTGTGLETQYF. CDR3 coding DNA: TGTGCCAGCAGCTCGATCCCATACACCGGGACAGGGTTAGAGACCCAGTACTTC.

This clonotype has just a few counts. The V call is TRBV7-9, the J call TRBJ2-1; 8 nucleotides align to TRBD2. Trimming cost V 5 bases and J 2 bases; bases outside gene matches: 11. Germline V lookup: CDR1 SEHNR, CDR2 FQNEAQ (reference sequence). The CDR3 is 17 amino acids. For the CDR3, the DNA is TGTGCCAGCAGCAACAGCTTAGACGGGAGGGCCTACAATGAGCAGTTCTTC. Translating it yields CASSNSLDGRAYNEQFF.

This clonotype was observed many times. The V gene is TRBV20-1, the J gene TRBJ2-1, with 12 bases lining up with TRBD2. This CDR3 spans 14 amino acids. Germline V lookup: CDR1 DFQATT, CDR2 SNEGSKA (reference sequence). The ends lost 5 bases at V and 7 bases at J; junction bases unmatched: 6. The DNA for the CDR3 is TGCAGTGCTCCGCTCGGACTAGCGGGGAATGAGCAGTTCTTC. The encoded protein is CSAPLGLAGNEQFF.

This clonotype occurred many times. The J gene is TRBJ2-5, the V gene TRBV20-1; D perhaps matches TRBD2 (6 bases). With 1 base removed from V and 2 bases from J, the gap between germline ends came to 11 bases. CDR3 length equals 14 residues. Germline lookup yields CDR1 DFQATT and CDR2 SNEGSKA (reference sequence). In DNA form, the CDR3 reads TGCAGTGCTAGAGGAGGTAGCGGACAAGAGACCCAGTACTTC. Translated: CSARGGSGQETQYF.

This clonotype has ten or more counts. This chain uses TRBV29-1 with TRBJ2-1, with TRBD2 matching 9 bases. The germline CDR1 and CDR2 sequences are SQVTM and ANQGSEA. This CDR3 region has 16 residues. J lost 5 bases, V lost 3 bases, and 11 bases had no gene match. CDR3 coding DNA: TGCAGCGTTGAGGAAGCTTCGCTAGCGGGGAACAATGAGCAGTTCTTC. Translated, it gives CSVEEASLAGNNEQFF.

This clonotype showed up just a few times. The CDR3 nucleotides are TGTGCCAGCAGCTTAGGCAGGGGACTAGGCCGCGATGAGCAGTTCTTC. Its protein is CASSLGRGLGRDEQFF. The J gene is TRBJ2-1, the V gene TRBV11-2; 8 bases fit TRBD2. CDR1 and CDR2 (germline): SGHAT, FQNNGV. CDR3 length: 16 amino acids. J lost 8 bases, V lost 1 base, and 10 bases had no gene match.

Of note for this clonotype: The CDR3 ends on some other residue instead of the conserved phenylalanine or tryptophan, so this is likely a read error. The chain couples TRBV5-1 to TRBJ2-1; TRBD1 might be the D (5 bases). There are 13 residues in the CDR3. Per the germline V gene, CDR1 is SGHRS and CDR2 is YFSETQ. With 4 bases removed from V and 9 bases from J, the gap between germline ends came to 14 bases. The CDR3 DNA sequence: TGCGCCAGCAGCCTGATAGGCAGGGCTGAGCAGTTCCTC. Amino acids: CASSLIGRAEQFL.

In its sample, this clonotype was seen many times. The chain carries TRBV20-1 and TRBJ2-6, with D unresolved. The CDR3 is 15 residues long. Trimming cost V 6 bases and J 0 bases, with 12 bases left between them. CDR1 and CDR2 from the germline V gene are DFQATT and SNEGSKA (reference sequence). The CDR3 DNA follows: TGCAGTGCCCGCCCCGGCCGCTCTGGGGCCAACGTCCTGACTTTC. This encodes CSARPGRSGANVLTF.

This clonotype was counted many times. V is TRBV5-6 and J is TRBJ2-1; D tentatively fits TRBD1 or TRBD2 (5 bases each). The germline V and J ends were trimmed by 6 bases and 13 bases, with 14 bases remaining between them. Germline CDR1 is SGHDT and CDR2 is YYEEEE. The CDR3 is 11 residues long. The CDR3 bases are TGTGCCAGCAAAACCGGGACCCAACAGTTCTTC. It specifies CASKTGTQQFF.

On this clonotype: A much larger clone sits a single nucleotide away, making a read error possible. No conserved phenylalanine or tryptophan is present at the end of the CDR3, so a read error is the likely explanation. For the CDR3, the DNA is TGTGCCAGCAGTTCCGGGACTGGGGCCAACGTCCTGACTTAC. Translating gives CASSSGTGANVLTY. The chain combines TRBV28 with TRBJ2-6, with D perhaps matching TRBD2 (5 bases). V lost 4 bases and J 2 bases, leaving 6 bases between the germline ends. The CDR3 totals 14 residues. CDR1 MDHEN and CDR2 SYDVKM come from the germline V gene.

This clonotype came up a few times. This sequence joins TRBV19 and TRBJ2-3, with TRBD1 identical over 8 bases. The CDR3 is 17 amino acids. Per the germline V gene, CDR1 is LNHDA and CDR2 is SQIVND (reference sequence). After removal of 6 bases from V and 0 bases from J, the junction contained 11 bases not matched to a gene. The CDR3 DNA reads TGTGCCAGTAGCGCCGGACAGGGCTCATTTAGCACAGATACGCAGTATTTT. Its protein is CASSAGQGSFSTDTQYF.

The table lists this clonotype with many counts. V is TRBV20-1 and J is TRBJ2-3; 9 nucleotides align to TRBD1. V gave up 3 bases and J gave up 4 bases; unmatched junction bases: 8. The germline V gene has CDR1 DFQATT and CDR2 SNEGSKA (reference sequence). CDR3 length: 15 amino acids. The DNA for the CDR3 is TGCAGTGCTAGGGATGGGGGACAGGGCCCAGATACGCAGTATTTT. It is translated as CSARDGGQGPDTQYF.

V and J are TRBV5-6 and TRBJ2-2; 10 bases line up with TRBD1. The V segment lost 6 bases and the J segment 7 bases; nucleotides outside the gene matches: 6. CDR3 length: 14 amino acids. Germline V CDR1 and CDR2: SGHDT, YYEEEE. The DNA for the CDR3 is TGTGCCAGCATGACGGGACAGGGGAACGGGGAGCTGTTTTTT. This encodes CASMTGQGNGELFF.

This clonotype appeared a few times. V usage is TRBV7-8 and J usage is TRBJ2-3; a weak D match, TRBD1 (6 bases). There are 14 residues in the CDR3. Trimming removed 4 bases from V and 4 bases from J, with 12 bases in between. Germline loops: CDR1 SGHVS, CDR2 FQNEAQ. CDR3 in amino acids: CASSSQGWADTQYF. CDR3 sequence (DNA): TGTGCCAGCAGCTCACAGGGTTGGGCAGATACGCAGTATTTT.